The clone carrying this TCR beta chain has a handful of counts. Everyone who donated was a healthy bone marrow donor. This specimen belongs to a study of cytomegalovirus exposure and HLA in healthy donors. Use of 60 Vbeta and 13 Jbeta primers characterized the PCR. The assay was immunoSEQ multiplex PCR, and TCRdb's table has in-frame clones only and misses some. Of around 150,000 clones listed, approximately 85% were seen once; the top ten hold about 10%. The sample consisted of PBMCs. This TCR derives from a man aged 50 to 60 in good health and CMV-seropositive.

This CDR3 is CASRGGQDYSNQPQHF. The CDR3, as DNA: TGTGCCAGCAGGGGAGGACAGGACTATAGCAATCAGCCCCAGCATTTT. The chain uses TRBV28 and TRBJ1-5; 7 nucleotides align to TRBD1. Trimming took 6 bases from V and 0 from J; bases not matched to a gene: 8. The V gene's germline CDR1 is MDHEN and CDR2 SYDVKM. The CDR3 sequence is 16 residues long. Variable domain in full (rest from reference TRBV28 and TRBJ1-5): DVKVTQSSRYLVKRTGEKVFLECVQDMDHENMFWYRQDPGLGLRLIYFSYDVKMKEKGDIPEGYSVSREKKERFSLILESASTNQTSMYLCASRGGQDYSNQPQHFGDGTRLSIL.